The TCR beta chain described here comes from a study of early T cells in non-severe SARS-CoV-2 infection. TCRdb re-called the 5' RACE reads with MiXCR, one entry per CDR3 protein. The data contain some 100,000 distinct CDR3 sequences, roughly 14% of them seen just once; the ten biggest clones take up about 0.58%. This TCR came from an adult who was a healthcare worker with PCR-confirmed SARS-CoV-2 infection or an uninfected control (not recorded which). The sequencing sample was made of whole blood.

The CDR3 protein is CASSVDPMNTEAFF. The CDR3 nucleotides are TGTGCCAGCAGCGTAGATCCGATGAACACTGAAGCTTTCTTT. The gene calls are TRBV9 and TRBJ1-1; D is unresolved. The V gene's germline CDR1 is SGDLS and CDR2 YYNGEE. CDR3 length equals 14 residues. With 0 bases removed from V and 0 bases from J, the gap between germline ends came to 6 bases.